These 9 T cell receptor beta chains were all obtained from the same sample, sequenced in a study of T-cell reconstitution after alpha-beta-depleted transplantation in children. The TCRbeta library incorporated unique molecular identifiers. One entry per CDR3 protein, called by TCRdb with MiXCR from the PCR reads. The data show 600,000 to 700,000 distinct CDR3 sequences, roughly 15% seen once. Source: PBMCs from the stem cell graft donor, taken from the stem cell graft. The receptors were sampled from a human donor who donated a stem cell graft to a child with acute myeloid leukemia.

The CDR3 DNA is TGTGCCTGGAGTGGTGACAGCGATCAGCCCCAGCATTTT. This translates into CAWSGDSDQPQHF. The chain combines TRBV30 with TRBJ1-5, with D possibly matching TRBD1 (5 bases). V lost 1 base, J lost 5 bases, and 9 bases lay in between. CDR1 GTSNPN and CDR2 SVGIG come from the germline V gene (reference sequence). The length of the CDR3 is 13 residues.

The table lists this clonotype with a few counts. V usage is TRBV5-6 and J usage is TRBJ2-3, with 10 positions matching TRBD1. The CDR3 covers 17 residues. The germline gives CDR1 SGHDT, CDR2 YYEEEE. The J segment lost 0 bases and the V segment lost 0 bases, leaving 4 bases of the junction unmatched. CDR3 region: CASSLDGTGASTDTQYF. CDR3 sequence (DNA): TGTGCCAGCAGCTTGGATGGGACAGGGGCAAGCACAGATACGCAGTATTTT.

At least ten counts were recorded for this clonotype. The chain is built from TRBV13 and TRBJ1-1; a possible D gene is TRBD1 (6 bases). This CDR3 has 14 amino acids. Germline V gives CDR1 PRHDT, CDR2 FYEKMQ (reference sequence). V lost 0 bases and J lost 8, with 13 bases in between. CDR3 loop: CASSLGTGLMEAFF. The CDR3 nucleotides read TGTGCCAGCAGCTTAGGCACAGGGTTGATGGAAGCTTTCTTT.

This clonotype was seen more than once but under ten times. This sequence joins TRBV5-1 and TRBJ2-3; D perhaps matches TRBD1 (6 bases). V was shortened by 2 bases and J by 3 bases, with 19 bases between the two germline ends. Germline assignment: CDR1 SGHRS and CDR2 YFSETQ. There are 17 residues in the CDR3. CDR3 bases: TGCGCCAGCAGCTTTTTATGGGTACAGGGAAGAACAGATACGCAGTATTTT. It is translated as CASSFLWVQGRTDTQYF.

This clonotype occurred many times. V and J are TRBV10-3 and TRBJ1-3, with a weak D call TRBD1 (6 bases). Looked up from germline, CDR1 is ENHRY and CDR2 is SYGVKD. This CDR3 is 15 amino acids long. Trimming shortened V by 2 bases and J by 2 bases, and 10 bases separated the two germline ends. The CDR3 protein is CAISEEDSPGNTIYF. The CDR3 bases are TGTGCCATCAGTGAGGAGGACAGCCCTGGAAACACCATATATTTT.

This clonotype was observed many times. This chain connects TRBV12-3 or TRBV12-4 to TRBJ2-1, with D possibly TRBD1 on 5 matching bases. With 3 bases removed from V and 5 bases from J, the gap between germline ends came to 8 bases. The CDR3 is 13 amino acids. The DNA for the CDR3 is TGTGCCAGCAGTTTCGGCAGGGACAATGAGCAGTTCTTC. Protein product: CASSFGRDNEQFF.

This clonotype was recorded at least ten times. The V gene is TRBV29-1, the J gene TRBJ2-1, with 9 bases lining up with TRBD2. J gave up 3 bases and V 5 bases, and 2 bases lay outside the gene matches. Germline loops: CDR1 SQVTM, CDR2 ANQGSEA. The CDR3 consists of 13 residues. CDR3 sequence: CSVKRGDYNEQFF. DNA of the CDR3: TGCAGCGTTAAGCGGGGGGACTACAATGAGCAGTTCTTC.

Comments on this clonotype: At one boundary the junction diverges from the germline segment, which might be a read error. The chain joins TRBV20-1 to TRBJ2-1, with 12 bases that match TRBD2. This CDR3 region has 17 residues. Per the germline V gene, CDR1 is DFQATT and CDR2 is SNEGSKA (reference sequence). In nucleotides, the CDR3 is TGCTGTGCTAGAATCGGGCTAGCGGGGGGGCGGTACAATGAGCAGTTCTTC. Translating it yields CCARIGLAGGRYNEQFF.

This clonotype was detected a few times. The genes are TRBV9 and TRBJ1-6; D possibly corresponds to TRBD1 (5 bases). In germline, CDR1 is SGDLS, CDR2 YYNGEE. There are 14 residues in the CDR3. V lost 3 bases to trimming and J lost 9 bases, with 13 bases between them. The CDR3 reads CASSGRDQISPLHF. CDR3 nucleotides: TGTGCCAGCAGCGGCCGGGACCAGATTTCACCCCTCCACTTT.